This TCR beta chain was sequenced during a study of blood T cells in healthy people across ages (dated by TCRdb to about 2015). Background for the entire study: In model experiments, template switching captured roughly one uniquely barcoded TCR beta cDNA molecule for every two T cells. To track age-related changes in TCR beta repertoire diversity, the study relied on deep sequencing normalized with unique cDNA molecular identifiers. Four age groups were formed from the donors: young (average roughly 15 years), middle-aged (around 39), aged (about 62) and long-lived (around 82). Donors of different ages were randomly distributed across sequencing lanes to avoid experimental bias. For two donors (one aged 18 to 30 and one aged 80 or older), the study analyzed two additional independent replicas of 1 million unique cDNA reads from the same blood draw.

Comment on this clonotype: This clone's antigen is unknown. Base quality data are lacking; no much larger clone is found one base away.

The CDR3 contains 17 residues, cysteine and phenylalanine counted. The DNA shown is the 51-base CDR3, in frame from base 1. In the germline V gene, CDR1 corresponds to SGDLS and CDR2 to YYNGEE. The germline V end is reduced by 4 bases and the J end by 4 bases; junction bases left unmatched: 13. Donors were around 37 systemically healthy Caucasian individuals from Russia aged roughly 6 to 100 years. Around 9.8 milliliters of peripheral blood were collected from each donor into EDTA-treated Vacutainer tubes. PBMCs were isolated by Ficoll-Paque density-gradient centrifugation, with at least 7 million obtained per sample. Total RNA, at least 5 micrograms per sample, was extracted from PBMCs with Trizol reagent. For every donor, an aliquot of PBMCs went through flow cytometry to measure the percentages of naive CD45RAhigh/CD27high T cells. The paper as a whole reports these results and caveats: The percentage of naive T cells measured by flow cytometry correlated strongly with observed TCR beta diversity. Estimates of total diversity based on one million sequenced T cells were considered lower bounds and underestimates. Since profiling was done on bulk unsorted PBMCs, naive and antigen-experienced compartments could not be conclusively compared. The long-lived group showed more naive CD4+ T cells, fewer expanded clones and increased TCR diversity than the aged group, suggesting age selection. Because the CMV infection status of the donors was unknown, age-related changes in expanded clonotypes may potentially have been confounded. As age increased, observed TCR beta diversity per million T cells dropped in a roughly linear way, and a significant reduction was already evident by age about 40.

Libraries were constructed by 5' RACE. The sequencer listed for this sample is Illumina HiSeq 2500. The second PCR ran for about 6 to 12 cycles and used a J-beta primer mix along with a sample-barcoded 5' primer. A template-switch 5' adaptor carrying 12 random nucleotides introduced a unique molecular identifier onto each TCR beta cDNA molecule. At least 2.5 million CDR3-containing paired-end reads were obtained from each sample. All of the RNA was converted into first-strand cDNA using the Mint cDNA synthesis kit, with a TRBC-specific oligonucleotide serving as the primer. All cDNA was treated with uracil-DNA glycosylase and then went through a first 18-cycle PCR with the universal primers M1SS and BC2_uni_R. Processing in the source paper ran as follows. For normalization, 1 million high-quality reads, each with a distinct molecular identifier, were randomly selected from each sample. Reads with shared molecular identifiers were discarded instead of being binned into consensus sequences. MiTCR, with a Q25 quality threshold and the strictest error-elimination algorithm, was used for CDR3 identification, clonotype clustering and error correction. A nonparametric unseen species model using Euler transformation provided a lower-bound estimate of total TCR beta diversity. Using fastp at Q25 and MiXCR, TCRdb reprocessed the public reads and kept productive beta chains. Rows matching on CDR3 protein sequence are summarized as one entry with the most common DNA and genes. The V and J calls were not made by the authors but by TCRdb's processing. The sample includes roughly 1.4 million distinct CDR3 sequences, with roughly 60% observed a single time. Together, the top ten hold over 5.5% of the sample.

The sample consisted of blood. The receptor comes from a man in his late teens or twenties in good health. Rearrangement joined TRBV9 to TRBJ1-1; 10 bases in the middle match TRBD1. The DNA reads TGTGCCAGCAGCCTCCGGGACAGGGGTCATGGTAGCACTGAAGCTTTCTTT. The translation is CASSLRDRGHGSTEAFF.